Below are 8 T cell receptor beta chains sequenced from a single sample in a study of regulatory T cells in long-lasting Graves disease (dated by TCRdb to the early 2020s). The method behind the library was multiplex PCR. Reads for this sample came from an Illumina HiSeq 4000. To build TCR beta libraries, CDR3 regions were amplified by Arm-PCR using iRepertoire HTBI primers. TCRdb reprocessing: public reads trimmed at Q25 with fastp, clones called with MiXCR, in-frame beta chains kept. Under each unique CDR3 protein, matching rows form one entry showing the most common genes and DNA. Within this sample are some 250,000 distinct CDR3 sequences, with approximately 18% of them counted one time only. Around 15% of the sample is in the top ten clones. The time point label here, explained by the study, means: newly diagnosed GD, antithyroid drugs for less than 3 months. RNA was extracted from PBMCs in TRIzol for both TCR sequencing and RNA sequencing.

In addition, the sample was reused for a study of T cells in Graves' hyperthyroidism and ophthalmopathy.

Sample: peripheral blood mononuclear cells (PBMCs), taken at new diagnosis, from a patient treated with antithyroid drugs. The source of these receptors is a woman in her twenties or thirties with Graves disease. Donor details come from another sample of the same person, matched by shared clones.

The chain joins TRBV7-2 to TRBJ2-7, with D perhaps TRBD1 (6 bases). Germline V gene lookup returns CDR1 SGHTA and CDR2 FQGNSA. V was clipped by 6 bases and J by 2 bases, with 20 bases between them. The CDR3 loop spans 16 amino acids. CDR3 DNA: TGTGCCAGCAGGGTTACAGGGCTGGGTAGACCCTACGAGCAGTACTTC. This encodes CASRVTGLGRPYEQYF.

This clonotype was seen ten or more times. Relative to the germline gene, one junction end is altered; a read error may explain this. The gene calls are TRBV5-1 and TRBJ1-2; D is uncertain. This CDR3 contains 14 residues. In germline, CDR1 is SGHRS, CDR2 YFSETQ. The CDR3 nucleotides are TGTGCCAGCAGCCCCCTCCGATCGCGGAATGGCTACACCTTC. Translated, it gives CASSPLRSRNGYTF.

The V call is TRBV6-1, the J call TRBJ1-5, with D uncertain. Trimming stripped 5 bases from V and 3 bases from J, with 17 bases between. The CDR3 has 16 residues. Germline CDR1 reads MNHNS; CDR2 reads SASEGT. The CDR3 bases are TGTGCCAGCAGTCTAGGGTCGGCGATCCCCAATCAGCCCCAGCATTTT. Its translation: CASSLGSAIPNQPQHF.

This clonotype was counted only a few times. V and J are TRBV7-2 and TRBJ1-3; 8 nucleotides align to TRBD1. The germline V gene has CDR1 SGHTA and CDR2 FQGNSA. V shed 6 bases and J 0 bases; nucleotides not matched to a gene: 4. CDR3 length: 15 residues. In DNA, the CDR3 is TGTGCCAGCAGAGCCGGGACAGGCTCTGGAAACACCATATATTTT. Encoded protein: CASRAGTGSGNTIYF.

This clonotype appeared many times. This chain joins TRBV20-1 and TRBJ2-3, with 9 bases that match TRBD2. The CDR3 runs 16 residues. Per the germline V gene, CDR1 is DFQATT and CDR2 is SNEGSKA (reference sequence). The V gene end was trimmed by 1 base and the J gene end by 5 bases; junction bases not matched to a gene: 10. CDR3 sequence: CSARGRAGGPLDTQYF. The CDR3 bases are TGCAGTGCTAGAGGTCGGGCGGGGGGGCCGCTAGATACGCAGTATTTT.

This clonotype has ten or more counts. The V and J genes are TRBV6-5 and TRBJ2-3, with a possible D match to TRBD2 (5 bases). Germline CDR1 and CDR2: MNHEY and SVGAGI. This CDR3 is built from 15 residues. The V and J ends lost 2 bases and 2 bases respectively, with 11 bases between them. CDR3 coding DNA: TGTGCCAGCAGTTACGGAGCGGAACTCACAGATACGCAGTATTTT. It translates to CASSYGAELTDTQYF.

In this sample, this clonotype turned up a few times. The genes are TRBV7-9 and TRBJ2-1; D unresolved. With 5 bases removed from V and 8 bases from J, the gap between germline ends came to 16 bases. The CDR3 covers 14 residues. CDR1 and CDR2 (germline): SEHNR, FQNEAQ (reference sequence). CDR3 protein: CASSPSLGSDEQFF. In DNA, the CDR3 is TGTGCCAGCAGCCCCAGTTTAGGCTCGGATGAGCAGTTCTTC.

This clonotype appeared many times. This chain's CDR3 is CASSLAPGQGNTEAFF. In DNA form, the CDR3 reads TGTGCCAGCAGCTTAGCCCCGGGACAGGGGAACACTGAAGCTTTCTTT. The J gene is TRBJ1-1, the V gene TRBV7-6, with 9 positions matching TRBD1. Germline assignment: CDR1 SGHVS and CDR2 FNYEAQ. Trimming removed 0 bases from V and 1 base from J; junction bases left unmatched: 3. The CDR3 is 16 amino acids.